The entry below describes one T cell receptor beta chain. A much larger clone lies a single base off, so this may be a read error. These data are taken from a study of T cells in Graves' hyperthyroidism and ophthalmopathy. From RNA transcripts, TCR beta CDR3 regions were amplified. The primer set for the first-round RT-PCR of the TCR CDR3 was HTBI. A single record per CDR3 protein comes from TCRdb applying MiXCR to the multiplex PCR reads. The sample contains some 570,000 distinct CDR3 sequences, approximately 15% of which appear only once. The germline V gene has CDR1 MNHNS and CDR2 SASEGT. The V and J ends lost 5 bases and 0 bases, in that order; junction bases with no gene match: 12. This CDR3 has 18 amino acids.

Material for sequencing was blood. The genes are TRBV6-1 and TRBJ2-1, with 8 bases identical to TRBD1. The TCR was taken from a woman aged 18 to 35 with Graves' ophthalmopathy. Here the CDR3 DNA reads TGTGCCAGCAGTCCCCACGGAGGGACAGGAGACTCCTACAATGAGCAGTTCTTC. Translating it yields CASSPHGGTGDSYNEQFF.